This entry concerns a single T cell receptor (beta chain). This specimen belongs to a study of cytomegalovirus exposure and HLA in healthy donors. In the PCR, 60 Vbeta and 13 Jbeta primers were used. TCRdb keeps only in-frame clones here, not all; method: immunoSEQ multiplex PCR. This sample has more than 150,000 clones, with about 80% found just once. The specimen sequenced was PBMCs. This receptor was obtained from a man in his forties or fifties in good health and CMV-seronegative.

CDR3 sequence reads: CASSSGVNTEAFF. CDR3 nucleotides: TGTGCCAGCAGCTCAGGGGTGAACACTGAAGCTTTCTTT. This chain links TRBV7-2 with TRBJ1-1; TRBD1 is a possible D gene (6 bases). V was trimmed by 4 bases and J by 0 bases, leaving 6 bases between them. This CDR3 contains 13 residues. CDR1 is SGHTA, CDR2 FQGNSA, per germline.